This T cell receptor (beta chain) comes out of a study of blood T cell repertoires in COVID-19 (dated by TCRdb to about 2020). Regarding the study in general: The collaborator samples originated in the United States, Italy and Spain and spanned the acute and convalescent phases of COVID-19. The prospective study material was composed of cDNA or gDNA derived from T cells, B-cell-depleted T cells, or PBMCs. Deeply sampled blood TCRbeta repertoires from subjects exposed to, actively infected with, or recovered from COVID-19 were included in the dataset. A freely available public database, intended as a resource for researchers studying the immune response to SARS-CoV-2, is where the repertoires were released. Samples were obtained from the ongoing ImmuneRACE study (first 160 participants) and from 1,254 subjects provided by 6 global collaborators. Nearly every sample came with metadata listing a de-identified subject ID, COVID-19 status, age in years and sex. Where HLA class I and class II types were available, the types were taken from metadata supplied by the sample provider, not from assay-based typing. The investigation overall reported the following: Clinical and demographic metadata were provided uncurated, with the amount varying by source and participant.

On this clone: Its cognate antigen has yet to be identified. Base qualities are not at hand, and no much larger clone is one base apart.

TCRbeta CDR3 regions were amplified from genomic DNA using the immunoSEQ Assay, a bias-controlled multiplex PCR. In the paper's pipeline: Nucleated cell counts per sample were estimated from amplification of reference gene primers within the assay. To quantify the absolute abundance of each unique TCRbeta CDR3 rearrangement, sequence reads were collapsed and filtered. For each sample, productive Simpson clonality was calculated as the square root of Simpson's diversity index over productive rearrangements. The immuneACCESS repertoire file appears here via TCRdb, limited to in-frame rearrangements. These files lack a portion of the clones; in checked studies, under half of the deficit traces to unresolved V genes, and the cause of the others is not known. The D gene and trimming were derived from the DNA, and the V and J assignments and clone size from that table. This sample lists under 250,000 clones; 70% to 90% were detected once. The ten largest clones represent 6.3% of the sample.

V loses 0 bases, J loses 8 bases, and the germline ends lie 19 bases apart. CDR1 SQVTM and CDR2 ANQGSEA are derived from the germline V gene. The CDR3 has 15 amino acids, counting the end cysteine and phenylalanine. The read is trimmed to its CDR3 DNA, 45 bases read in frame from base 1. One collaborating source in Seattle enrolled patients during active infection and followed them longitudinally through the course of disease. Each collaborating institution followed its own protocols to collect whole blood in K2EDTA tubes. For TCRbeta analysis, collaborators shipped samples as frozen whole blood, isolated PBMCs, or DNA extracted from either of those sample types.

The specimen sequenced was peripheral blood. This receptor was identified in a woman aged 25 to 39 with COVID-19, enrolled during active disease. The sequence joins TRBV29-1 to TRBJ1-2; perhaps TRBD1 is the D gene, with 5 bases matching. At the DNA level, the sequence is TGCAGCGTTGAAGATCGGTCGGGGAGGGGTCCGGGCTACACCTTC. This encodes CSVEDRSGRGPGYTF.